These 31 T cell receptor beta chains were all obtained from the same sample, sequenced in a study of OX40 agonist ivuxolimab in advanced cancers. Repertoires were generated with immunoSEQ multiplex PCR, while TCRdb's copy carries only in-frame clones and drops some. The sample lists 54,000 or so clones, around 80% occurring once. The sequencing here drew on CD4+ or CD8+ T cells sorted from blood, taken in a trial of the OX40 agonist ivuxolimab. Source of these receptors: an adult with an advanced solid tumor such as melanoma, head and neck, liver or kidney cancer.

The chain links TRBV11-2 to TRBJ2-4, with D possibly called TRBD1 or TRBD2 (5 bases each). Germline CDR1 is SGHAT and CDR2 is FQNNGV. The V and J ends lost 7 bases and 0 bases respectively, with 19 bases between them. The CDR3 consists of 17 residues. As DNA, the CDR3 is TGTGCCAGCAAGAGGGCAGGGCTACAACTAGCCAAAAACATTCAGTACTTC. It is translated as CASKRAGLQLAKNIQYF.

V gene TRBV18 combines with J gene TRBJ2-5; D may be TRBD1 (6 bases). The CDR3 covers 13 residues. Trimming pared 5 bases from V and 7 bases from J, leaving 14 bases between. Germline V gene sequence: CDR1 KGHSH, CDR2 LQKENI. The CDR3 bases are TGTGCCAGCTCATCCACCGAACAGGGGACCCAGTACTTC. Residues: CASSSTEQGTQYF.

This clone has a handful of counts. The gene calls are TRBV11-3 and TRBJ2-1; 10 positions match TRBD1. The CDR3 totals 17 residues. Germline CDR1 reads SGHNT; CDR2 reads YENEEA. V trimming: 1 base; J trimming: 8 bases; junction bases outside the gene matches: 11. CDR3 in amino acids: CASSLGHGTGASDEQFF. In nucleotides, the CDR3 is TGTGCCAGCAGCTTAGGCCATGGGACAGGGGCGTCGGATGAGCAGTTCTTC. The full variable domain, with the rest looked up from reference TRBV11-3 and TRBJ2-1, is EAGVVQSPRYKIIEKKQPVAFWCNPISGHNTLYWYLQNLGQGPELLIRYENEEAVDDSQLPKDRFSAERLKGVDSTLKIQPAELGDSAVYLCASSLGHGTGASDEQFFGPGTRLTVL.

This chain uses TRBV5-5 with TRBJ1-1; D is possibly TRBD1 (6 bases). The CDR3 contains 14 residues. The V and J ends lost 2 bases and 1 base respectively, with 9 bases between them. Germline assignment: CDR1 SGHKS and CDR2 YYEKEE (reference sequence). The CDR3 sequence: CASSFGQRNTEAFF. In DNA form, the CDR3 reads TGTGCCAGCAGCTTTGGACAGAGGAACACTGAAGCTTTCTTT.

The CDR3 region is CASSRSGDYEQYF. The CDR3 region has the DNA TGTGCCAGTAGCCGTTCGGGGGACTACGAGCAGTACTTC. The chain employs TRBV19 and TRBJ2-7, with D tentatively TRBD2 (6 bases). With 6 bases removed from V and 3 bases from J, the gap between germline ends came to 12 bases. Germline V gene data show CDR1 as LNHDA and CDR2 as SQIVND (reference sequence). The CDR3 consists of 13 residues. The full variable domain, its missing parts supplied by reference TRBV19 and TRBJ2-7, is DGGITQSPKYLFRKEGQNVTLSCEQNLNHDAMYWYRQDPGQGLRLIYYSQIVNDFQKGDIAEGYSVSREKKESFPLTVTSAQKNPTAFYLCASSRSGDYEQYFGPGTRLTVT.

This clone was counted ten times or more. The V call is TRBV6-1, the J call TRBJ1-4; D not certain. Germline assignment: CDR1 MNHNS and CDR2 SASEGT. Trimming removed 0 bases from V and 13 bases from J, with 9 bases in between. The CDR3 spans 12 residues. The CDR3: CASSEALPGLFF. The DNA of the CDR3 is TGTGCCAGCAGTGAAGCGCTTCCGGGACTGTTTTTT.

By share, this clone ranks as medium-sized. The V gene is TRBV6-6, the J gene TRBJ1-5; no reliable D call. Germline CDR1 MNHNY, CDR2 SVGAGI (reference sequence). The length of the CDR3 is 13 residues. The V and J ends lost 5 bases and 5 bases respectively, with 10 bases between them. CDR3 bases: TGTGCCAGCAGTCAAGGAGATTATCAGCCCCAGCATTTT. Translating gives CASSQGDYQPQHF.

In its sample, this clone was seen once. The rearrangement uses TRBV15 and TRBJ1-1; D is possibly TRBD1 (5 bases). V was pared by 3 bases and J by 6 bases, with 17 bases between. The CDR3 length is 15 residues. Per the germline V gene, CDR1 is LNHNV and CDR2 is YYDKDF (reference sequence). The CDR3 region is CATSRGPGREAEAFF. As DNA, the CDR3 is TGTGCCACCAGCAGGGGTCCAGGGAGGGAGGCTGAAGCTTTCTTT.

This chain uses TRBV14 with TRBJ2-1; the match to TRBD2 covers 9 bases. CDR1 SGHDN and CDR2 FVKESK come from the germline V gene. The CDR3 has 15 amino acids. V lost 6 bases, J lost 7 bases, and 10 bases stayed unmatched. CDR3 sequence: CASSESGRLKNEQFF. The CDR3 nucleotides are TGTGCCAGCAGTGAAAGCGGGAGGCTAAAGAATGAGCAGTTCTTC.

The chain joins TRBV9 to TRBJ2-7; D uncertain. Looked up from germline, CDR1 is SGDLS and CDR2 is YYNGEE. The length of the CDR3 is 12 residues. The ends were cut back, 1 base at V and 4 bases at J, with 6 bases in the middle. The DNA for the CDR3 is TGTGCCAGCAGCGTACTAAGGTACGAGCAGTACTTC. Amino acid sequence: CASSVLRYEQYF.

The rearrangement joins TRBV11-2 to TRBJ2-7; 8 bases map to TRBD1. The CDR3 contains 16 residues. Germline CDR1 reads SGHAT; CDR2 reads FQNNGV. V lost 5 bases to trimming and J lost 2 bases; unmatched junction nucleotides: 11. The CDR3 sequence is CASSPILQGVTYEQYF. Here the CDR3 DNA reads TGTGCCAGCAGCCCAATCCTACAGGGGGTAACCTACGAGCAGTACTTC.

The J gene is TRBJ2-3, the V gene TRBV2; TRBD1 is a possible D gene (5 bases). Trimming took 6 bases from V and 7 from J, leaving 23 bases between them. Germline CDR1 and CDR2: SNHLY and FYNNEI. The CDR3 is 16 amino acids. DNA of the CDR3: TGTGCCAGCAGCGACTCGCGTGAGGCCCTGGACAATACGCAGTATTTT. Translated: CASSDSREALDNTQYF.

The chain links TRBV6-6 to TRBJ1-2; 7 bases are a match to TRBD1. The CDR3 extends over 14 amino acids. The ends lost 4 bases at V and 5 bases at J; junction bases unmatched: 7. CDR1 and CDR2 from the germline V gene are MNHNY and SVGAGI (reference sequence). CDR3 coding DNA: TGTGCCAGCAGTTTCCGGGACAGTGAATATGGCTACACCTTC. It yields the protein CASSFRDSEYGYTF.

CDR3 sequence: CASSKNRASYEQYF. The CDR3 DNA sequence: TGTGCCAGCAGTAAAAACAGGGCCTCCTACGAGCAGTACTTC. This chain links TRBV6-5 with TRBJ2-7; possibly TRBD1 for D (6 bases). V was clipped by 5 bases and J by 0 bases, with 11 bases between them. The germline gives CDR1 MNHEY, CDR2 SVGAGI. CDR3 length: 14 residues.

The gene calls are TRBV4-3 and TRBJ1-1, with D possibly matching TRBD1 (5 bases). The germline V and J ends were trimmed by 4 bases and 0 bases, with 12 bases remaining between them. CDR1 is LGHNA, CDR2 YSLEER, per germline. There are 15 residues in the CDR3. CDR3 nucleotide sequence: TGCGCCAGCAGCCGAGCAGGGTCAATGAACACTGAAGCTTTCTTT. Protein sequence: CASSRAGSMNTEAFF.

The CDR3 DNA reads TGCGCCAGCAGTCACCCCGGGACAGGGTCCCCAGATACGCAGTATTTT. It encodes CASSHPGTGSPDTQYF. The V gene is TRBV23-1, the J gene TRBJ2-3; 9 nucleotides match TRBD1. TRBV23-1 is filed as an ORF, its function uncertain. CDR3 length equals 16 residues. V shed 3 bases and J 4 bases; nucleotides not matched to a gene: 8.

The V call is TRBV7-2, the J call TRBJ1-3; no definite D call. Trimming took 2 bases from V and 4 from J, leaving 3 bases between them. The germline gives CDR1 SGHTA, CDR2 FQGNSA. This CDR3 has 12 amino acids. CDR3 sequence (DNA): TGTGCCAGCAGCTTAACCGGAAACACCATATATTTT. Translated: CASSLTGNTIYF.

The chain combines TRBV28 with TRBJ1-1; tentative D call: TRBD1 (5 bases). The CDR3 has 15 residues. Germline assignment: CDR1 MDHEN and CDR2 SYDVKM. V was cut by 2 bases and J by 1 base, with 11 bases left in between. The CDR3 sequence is CASSLLGGSNTEAFF. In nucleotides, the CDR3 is TGTGCCAGCAGTTTACTGGGGGGATCGAACACTGAAGCTTTCTTT. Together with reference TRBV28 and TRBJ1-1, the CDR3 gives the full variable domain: DVKVTQSSRYLVKRTGEKVFLECVQDMDHENMFWYRQDPGLGLRLIYFSYDVKMKEKGDIPEGYSVSREKKERFSLILESASTNQTSMYLCASSLLGGSNTEAFFGQGTRLTVV.

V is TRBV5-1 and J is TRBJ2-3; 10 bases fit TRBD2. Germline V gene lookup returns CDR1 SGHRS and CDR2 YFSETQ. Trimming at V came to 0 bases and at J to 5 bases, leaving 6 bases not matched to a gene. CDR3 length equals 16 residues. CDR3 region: CASSLDLAGVVDTQYF. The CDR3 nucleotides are TGCGCCAGCAGCTTGGACCTAGCGGGAGTGGTAGATACGCAGTATTTT. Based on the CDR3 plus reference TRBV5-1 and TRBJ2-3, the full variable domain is KAGVTQTPRYLIKTRGQQVTLSCSPISGHRSVSWYQQTPGQGLQFLFEYFSETQRNKGNFPGRFSGRQFSNSRSEMNVSTLELGDSALYLCASSLDLAGVVDTQYFGPGTRLTVL.

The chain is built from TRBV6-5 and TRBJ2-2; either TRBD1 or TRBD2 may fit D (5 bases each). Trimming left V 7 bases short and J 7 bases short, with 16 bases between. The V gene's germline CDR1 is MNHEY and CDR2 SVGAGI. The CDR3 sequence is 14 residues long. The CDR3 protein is CASTRIPGRGELFF. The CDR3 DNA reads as TGTGCCAGCACCCGGATCCCGGGACGCGGGGAGCTGTTTTTT.

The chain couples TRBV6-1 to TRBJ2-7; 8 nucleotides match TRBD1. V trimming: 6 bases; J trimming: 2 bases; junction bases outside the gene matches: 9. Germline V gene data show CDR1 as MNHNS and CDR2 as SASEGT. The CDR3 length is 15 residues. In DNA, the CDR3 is TGTGCCAGCAGCCAAGACTGGACAGGGACCTACGAGCAGTACTTC. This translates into CASSQDWTGTYEQYF.

The CDR3 is CASRGITGVYTGELFF. CDR3 in DNA: TGTGCCAGCCGGGGAATTACAGGGGTGTACACCGGGGAGCTGTTTTTT. The J gene is TRBJ2-2, the V gene TRBV7-2; 7 bases align to TRBD1. The CDR3 runs 16 residues. Unmatched junction bases numbered 12, after V lost 8 bases and J lost 3 bases. The germline V gene has CDR1 SGHTA and CDR2 FQGNSA.

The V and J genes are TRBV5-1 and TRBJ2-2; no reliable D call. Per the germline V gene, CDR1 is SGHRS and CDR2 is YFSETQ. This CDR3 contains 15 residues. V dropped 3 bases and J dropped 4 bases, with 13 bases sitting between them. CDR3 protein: CASSSDSFLTGELFF. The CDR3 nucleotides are TGCGCCAGCAGCTCGGATAGCTTCCTCACCGGGGAGCTGTTTTTT.

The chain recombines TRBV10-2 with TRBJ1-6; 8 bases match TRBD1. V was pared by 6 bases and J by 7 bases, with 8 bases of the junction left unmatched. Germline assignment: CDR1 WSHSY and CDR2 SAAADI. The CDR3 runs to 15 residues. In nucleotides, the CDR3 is TGCGCCAGCAGGGCTCGACAGGGGACCAATTCACCCCTCCACTTT. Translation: CASRARQGTNSPLHF.

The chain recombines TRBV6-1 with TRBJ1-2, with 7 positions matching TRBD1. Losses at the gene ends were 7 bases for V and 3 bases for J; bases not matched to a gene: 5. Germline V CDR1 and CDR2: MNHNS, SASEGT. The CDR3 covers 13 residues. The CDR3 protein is CASIGDSYYGYTF. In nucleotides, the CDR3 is TGTGCCAGCATCGGGGACAGTTACTATGGCTACACCTTC.

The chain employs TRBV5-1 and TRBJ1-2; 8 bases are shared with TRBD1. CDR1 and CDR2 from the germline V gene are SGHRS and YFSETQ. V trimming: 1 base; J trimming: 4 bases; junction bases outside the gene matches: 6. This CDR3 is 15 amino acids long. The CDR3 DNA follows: TGCGCCAGCAGCTTGCTGTATGGACAGGGCTATGGCTACACCTTC. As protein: CASSLLYGQGYGYTF.

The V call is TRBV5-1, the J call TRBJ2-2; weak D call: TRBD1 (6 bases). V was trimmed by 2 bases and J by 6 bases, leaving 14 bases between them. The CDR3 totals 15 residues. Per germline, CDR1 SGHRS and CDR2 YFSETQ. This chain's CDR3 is CASSFYRVSAGELFF. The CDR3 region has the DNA TGCGCCAGCAGCTTCTACAGGGTTTCCGCCGGGGAGCTGTTTTTT. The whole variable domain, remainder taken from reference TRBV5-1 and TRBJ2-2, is KAGVTQTPRYLIKTRGQQVTLSCSPISGHRSVSWYQQTPGQGLQFLFEYFSETQRNKGNFPGRFSGRQFSNSRSEMNVSTLELGDSALYLCASSFYRVSAGELFFGEGSRLTVL.

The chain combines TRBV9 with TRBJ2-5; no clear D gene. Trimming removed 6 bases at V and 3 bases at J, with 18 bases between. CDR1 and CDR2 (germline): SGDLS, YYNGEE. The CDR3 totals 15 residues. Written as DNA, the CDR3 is TGTGCCAGCACCAAAACATCCGTGACCAAAGAGACCCAGTACTTC. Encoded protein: CASTKTSVTKETQYF.

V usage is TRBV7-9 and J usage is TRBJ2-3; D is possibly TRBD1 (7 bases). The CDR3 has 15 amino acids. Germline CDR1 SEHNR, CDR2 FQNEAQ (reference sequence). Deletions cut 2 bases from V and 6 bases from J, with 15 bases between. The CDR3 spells CASSLYGQEGDTQYF. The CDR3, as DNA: TGTGCCAGCAGCTTATACGGACAGGAGGGGGATACGCAGTATTTT.

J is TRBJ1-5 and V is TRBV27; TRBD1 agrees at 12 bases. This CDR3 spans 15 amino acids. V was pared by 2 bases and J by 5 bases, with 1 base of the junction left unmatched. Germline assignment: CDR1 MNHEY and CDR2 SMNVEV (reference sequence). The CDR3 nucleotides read TGTGCCAGCAGTTTAGGGGACAGGGGGCATCAGCCCCAGCATTTT. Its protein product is CASSLGDRGHQPQHF.

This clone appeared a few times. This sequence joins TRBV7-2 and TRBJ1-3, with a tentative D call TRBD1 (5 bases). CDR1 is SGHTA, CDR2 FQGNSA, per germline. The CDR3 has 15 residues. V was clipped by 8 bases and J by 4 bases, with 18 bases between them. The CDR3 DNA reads TGTGCCAGCTCCCAAGGGGCAAGACGAGGAAACACCATATATTTT. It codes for CASSQGARRGNTIYF. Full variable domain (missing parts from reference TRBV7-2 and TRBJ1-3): GAGVSQSPSNKVTEKGKDVELRCDPISGHTALYWYRQSLGQGLEFLIYFQGNSAPDKSGLPSDRFSAERTGGSVSTLTIQRTQQEDSAVYLCASSQGARRGNTIYFGEGSWLTVV.